This TCR beta chain was recovered during a study of T-cell memory formation after mild COVID-19. Study context: TCR clusters were mostly donor specific. Overall study results and limits: Pre-infection memory showed some responding clones, and this suggested that cross-reactive memory joined. CD4+ contracting clones were mainly CM and EM; CD8+ ones, EMRA.

MiXCR, run by TCRdb on the 5' RACE reads, gives a single entry per CDR3 protein. The sample has about 110,000 distinct CDR3 sequences; 9.5% to 15% are singletons. This clonotype was detected a few times. What it binds is unknown. V was shortened by 8 bases and J by 7 bases, with 18 bases between the two germline ends. CDR3 length equals 14 residues. Germline V gene lookup returns CDR1 ENHRY and CDR2 SYGVKD. V usage is TRBV10-3 and J usage is TRBJ2-1; possibly TRBD1 for D (8 bases). What was sequenced was PBMCs or a T cell subset sorted from them (not recorded which). The sequence derives from an adult woman who had mild COVID-19 (a few samples of this study predate the infection). Cell type and time point are not known. The CDR3 reads CAIGGGQDPNEQFF. The CDR3 bases are TGTGCCATCGGGGGGGGACAGGATCCAAATGAGCAGTTCTTC.